Here is one TCR beta chain with its context. Samples of blood were obtained at baseline, on cycle 4 day 1, and on cycle 7 day 1. Here immunoSEQ multiplex PCR was the method, and the copy in TCRdb shows in-frame clones only, minus some. The sample carries 35,000 to 40,000 clones, roughly four fifths recorded once. The data originate from a study of OX40 agonist ivuxolimab in advanced cancers. Study information: Patients were given ivuxolimab, an antibody that agonizes OX40 (CD134).

CDR1 is SGHRS, CDR2 YFSETQ, per germline. The V and J ends lost 4 bases and 1 base respectively, with 8 bases between them. This CDR3 has 13 amino acids. Sequences were derived from CD4+ or CD8+ T cells sorted from blood, sampled in a trial of the OX40 agonist ivuxolimab. The chain uses TRBV5-1 and TRBJ1-1; D is undetermined. The clonotype was recovered from an adult with an advanced solid tumor such as melanoma, head and neck, liver or kidney cancer. CDR3 residues: CASSQETNTEAFF. The CDR3 DNA follows: TGCGCCAGCAGCCAAGAGACGAACACTGAAGCTTTCTTT.